These 21 T cell receptor beta chains came from one sample sequenced in a study of control samples from healthy donors and cancer patients. The assay was immunoSEQ multiplex PCR, and TCRdb's table has in-frame clones only and misses some. The repertoire consists of fewer than 85,000 clones, with roughly 92% occurring once and the leading ten covering more than 5%. What was sequenced was blood. The receptor source for this set is a woman in her sixties in good health.

This chain uses TRBV27 with TRBJ1-5; no firm D call. Germline V lookup: CDR1 MNHEY, CDR2 SMNVEV (reference sequence). V lost 5 bases to trimming and J lost 0 bases, with 11 bases between them. The CDR3 length is 15 residues. CDR3 sequence reads: CASSPWMNSNQPQHF. In DNA form, the CDR3 reads TGTGCCAGCAGTCCGTGGATGAATAGCAATCAGCCCCAGCATTTT.

The chain is built from TRBV5-1 and TRBJ1-1; tentative D call: TRBD1 (5 bases). The CDR3 contains 12 residues. Germline CDR1 is SGHRS and CDR2 is YFSETQ. Trimming pared 5 bases from V and 4 bases from J, leaving 9 bases between. This CDR3 is CASRRGPTEAFF. CDR3 coding DNA: TGCGCCAGCAGGAGGGGTCCCACTGAAGCTTTCTTT.

This clone has a single count. This sequence joins TRBV6-5 and TRBJ2-7; D might be TRBD1 (6 bases). The germline V gene encodes CDR1 MNHEY and CDR2 SVGAGI. The CDR3 consists of 13 residues. Between the trimmed V and J ends, which lost 4 bases and 4 bases, there was a span of 11 bases. In DNA, the CDR3 is TGTGCCAGCAGTTGGACACAGGGTTACGAGCAGTACTTC. Amino acids: CASSWTQGYEQYF.

This chain connects TRBV6-5 to TRBJ2-7; 7 bases are shared with TRBD1. From germline, CDR1 is MNHEY and CDR2 SVGAGI. This CDR3 has 15 residues. V gave up 8 bases and J gave up 0 bases; unmatched junction bases: 10. CDR3 DNA sequence: TGTGCCAGCGTGAGGGGGACAGCCAGCTCCTACGAGCAGTACTTC. It yields the protein CASVRGTASSYEQYF.

J is TRBJ1-3 and V is TRBV28; weak D call: TRBD1 (5 bases). Germline CDR1 reads MDHEN; CDR2 reads SYDVKM. V lost 11 bases to trimming and J lost 0 bases, with 14 bases between them. The CDR3 length is 14 residues. DNA for the CDR3: TGTGCCGCTTGGGGCGGTAACTCTGGAAACACCATATATTTT. As protein: CAAWGGNSGNTIYF.

This chain connects TRBV18 to TRBJ1-4; TRBD1 might be the D (5 bases). Trimming left V 3 bases short and J 8 bases short, with 7 bases between. The CDR3 contains 12 residues. CDR1 and CDR2 (germline): KGHSH, LQKENI. The CDR3 loop is CASSPDTEKLFF. The CDR3 DNA is TGTGCCAGCTCACCGGACACGGAAAAACTGTTTTTT. The full variable domain, in which reference TRBV18 and TRBJ1-4 provide the parts outside the CDR3, is NAGVMQNPRHLVRRRGQEARLRCSPMKGHSHVYWYRQLPEEGLKFMVYLQKENIIDESGMPKERFSAEFPKEGPSILRIQQVVRGDSAAYFCASSPDTEKLFFGSGTQLSVL.

The CDR3 bases are TGTGCCAGCAGTTTTGAACGAAACACCATATATTTT. Translating it yields CASSFERNTIYF. The chain couples TRBV28 to TRBJ1-3, with D hard to call. The V gene lost 3 bases and the J gene lost 5 bases, with 5 bases spanning the gap. The CDR3 has 12 residues. Germline CDR1 MDHEN, CDR2 SYDVKM.

The CDR3 DNA follows: TGTGCCAGCAGCAACCCCGGGGGGTTGGGGGAGCAGTACTTC. Amino acids: CASSNPGGLGEQYF. V is TRBV28 and J is TRBJ2-7; 7 positions agree with TRBD2. This CDR3 has 14 residues. V shed 6 bases and J 7 bases; nucleotides not matched to a gene: 12. Germline V CDR1 and CDR2: MDHEN, SYDVKM.

In its sample, this clone was seen once. The J gene is TRBJ2-2, the V gene TRBV6-5; D gene uncertain. The CDR3 consists of 14 residues. The V end was cut by 0 bases, the J end by 5 bases, with 7 bases between. Looked up from germline, CDR1 is MNHEY and CDR2 is SVGAGI. The CDR3 region has the DNA TGTGCCAGCAGTTACTCGATGTGGACCGGGGAGCTGTTTTTT. Its translation is CASSYSMWTGELFF.

The chain recombines TRBV13 with TRBJ1-4; D gene ambiguous. CDR3 length: 13 residues. Between the trimmed V and J ends, which lost 0 bases and 5 bases, there was a span of 4 bases. The V gene's germline CDR1 is PRHDT and CDR2 FYEKMQ (reference sequence). CDR3 residues: CASSLGGNEKLFF. Here the CDR3 DNA reads TGTGCCAGCAGCTTAGGGGGGAATGAAAAACTGTTTTTT.

J is TRBJ2-5 and V is TRBV5-1, with TRBD2 matching 13 bases. The CDR3 totals 15 residues. Looked up from germline, CDR1 is SGHRS and CDR2 is YFSETQ. With 0 bases clipped from V and 4 bases from J, the junction kept 0 bases outside the gene matches. The CDR3, as DNA: TGCGCCAGCAGCTTGGGACTAGCGGGGGGAGAGACCCAGTACTTC. This translates into CASSLGLAGGETQYF.

The rearrangement uses TRBV7-9 and TRBJ1-2; possible D gene TRBD1, 6 bases. The ends were cut back, 4 bases at V and 7 bases at J, with 16 bases in the middle. The CDR3 spans 14 residues. CDR1 and CDR2 (germline): SEHNR, FQNEAQ (reference sequence). CDR3 in DNA: TGTGCCAGCAGCTCTTCGGGGACACAGGGTGGCTACACCTTC. This sequence encodes CASSSSGTQGGYTF.

The chain combines TRBV6-1 with TRBJ2-7; D is unclear. CDR3 length: 13 residues. V was cut by 2 bases and J by 2 bases, with 7 bases left in between. Germline values: CDR1 MNHNS, CDR2 SASEGT. CDR3 amino acids: CASSEHGPYEQYF. In DNA form, the CDR3 reads TGTGCCAGCAGTGAACACGGTCCCTACGAGCAGTACTTC.

This chain uses TRBV15 with TRBJ1-5; D remains ambiguous. The CDR3 is 13 amino acids. V gave up 7 bases and J gave up 4 bases, with 11 bases separating them. Germline lookup yields CDR1 LNHNV and CDR2 YYDKDF (reference sequence). In DNA, the CDR3 is TGTGCCACCACGATCTTGGGGAATCAGCCCCAGCATTTT. Its translation is CATTILGNQPQHF. The full variable domain, rest sourced from reference TRBV15 and TRBJ1-5, is DAMVIQNPRYQVTQFGKPVTLSCSQTLNHNVMYWYQQKSSQAPKLLFHYYDKDFNNEADTPDNFQSRRPNTSFCFLDIRSPGLGDTAMYLCATTILGNQPQHFGDGTRLSIL.

The CDR3 protein is CASSQQGSYGYTF. DNA of the CDR3: TGTGCCAGCAGCCAGCAAGGGAGCTATGGCTACACCTTC. This chain links TRBV28 with TRBJ1-2; D is undetermined. V lost 6 bases and J lost 4, with 12 bases in between. Per the germline V gene, CDR1 is MDHEN and CDR2 is SYDVKM. The CDR3 sequence is 13 residues long.

The chain is built from TRBV7-3 and TRBJ2-1, with 13 positions matching TRBD2. CDR3 size: 19 residues. V gave up 3 bases and J gave up 2 bases; unmatched junction bases: 10. From germline, CDR1 is SGHTA and CDR2 FQGTGA. The CDR3 coding sequence is TGTGCCAGCAGCTTGGGGTTTACTAGCGGGAGGGCCCCCTACAATGAGCAGTTCTTC. This sequence encodes CASSLGFTSGRAPYNEQFF.

This clone showed up just a few times. This sequence joins TRBV19 and TRBJ1-1, with 7 bases identical to TRBD1. The CDR3 is 13 amino acids. Germline CDR1 and CDR2: LNHDA and SQIVND (reference sequence). V lost 5 bases, J lost 4 bases, and 4 bases stayed unmatched. This CDR3 is CASSAQGGTEAFF. CDR3 nucleotide sequence: TGTGCCAGTAGTGCCCAGGGGGGCACTGAAGCTTTCTTT.

V is TRBV29-1 and J is TRBJ1-2, with D possibly matching TRBD1 (5 bases). The V end was cut by 7 bases, the J end by 7 bases, with 19 bases between. Germline CDR1 and CDR2: SQVTM and ANQGSEA. The length of the CDR3 is 13 residues. The CDR3 sequence: CSARGAPPGGYTF. CDR3 coding DNA: TGCAGCGCCCGGGGCGCGCCTCCTGGTGGCTACACCTTC. Drawing the rest from reference TRBV29-1 and TRBJ1-2, the complete variable domain is SAVISQKPSRDICQRGTSLTIQCQVDSQVTMMFWYRQQPGQSLTLIATANQGSEATYESGFVIDKFPISRPNLTFSTLTVSNMSPEDSSIYLCSARGAPPGGYTFGSGTRLTVV.

The chain recombines TRBV5-4 with TRBJ2-3, with D perhaps matching TRBD2 (6 bases). Trimming removed 3 bases from V and 4 bases from J, with 15 bases in between. Germline assignment: CDR1 SGHNT and CDR2 YYREEE (reference sequence). The CDR3 loop spans 15 amino acids. The CDR3 DNA is TGTGCCAGCAGCTGGAAGGGGCGCGGGGCAGATACGCAGTATTTT. It specifies CASSWKGRGADTQYF.

This chain joins TRBV5-1 and TRBJ2-7; possibly TRBD1 for D (5 bases). The CDR3 extends over 14 amino acids. V shed 8 bases and J shed 2 bases, with 17 bases lying between them. CDR1 SGHRS and CDR2 YFSETQ come from the germline V gene. For the CDR3, the DNA is TGCGCCAGACAACCTGGACACAAACCCTACGAGCAGTACTTC. Translation gives CARQPGHKPYEQYF.

This chain uses TRBV28 with TRBJ2-7; D remains ambiguous. CDR3 size: 13 residues. The germline CDR1 and CDR2 sequences are MDHEN and SYDVKM. V was cut by 2 bases and J by 5 bases, with 10 bases left in between. CDR3 coding DNA: TGTGCCAGCAGTTTAGCTCAGGTCCACGAGCAGTACTTC. Amino acids: CASSLAQVHEQYF. Combining the CDR3 with reference TRBV28 and TRBJ2-7 gives the whole variable domain DVKVTQSSRYLVKRTGEKVFLECVQDMDHENMFWYRQDPGLGLRLIYFSYDVKMKEKGDIPEGYSVSREKKERFSLILESASTNQTSMYLCASSLAQVHEQYFGPGTRLTVT.